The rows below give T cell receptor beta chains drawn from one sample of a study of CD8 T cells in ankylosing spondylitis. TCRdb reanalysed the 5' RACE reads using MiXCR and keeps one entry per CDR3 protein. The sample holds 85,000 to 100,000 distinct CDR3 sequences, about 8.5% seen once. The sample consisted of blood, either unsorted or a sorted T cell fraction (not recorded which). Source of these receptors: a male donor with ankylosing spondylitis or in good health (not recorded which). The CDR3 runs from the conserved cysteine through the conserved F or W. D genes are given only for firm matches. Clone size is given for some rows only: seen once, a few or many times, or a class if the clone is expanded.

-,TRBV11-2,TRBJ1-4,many,CASSSLRGLNEKLFF,TGTGCCAGCAGCTCCCTTAGAGGGTTGAATGAAAAACTGTTTTTT
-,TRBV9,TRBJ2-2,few,CASSPRGLSNTGELFF,TGTGCCAGCAGCCCGAGGGGCTTGTCAAACACCGGGGAGCTGTTTTTT
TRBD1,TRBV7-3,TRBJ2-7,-,CASSLSGQGSYEQYF,TGTGCCAGCAGCTTATCGGGACAGGGGTCCTACGAGCAGTACTTC
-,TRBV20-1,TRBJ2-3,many,CSAPNQGSTDTQYF,TGCAGTGCCCCTAACCAGGGGAGCACAGATACGCAGTATTTT
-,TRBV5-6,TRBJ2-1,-,CASSLEGQRIFYNEQFF,TGTGCCAGCAGCTTGGAAGGACAGCGCATCTTCTACAATGAGCAGTTCTTC
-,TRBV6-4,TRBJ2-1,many,CASISSGVCYNEQFF,TGTGCCAGCATTTCGTCGGGGGTCTGTTACAATGAGCAGTTCTTC
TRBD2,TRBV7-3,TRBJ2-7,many,CASSLTPGLGYEQYF,TGTGCCAGCAGCTTAACGCCAGGACTAGGGTACGAGCAGTACTTC
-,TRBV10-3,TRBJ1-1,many,CAISPLNTEAFF,TGTGCCATCAGCCCCTTGAACACTGAAGCTTTCTTT
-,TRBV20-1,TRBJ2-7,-,CSASTDPYEQYF,TGCAGTGCTAGTACCGACCCCTACGAGCAGTACTTC
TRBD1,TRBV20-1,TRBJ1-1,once,CSASDRGNTEAFF,TGCAGTGCGTCGGACAGGGGGAACACTGAAGCTTTCTTT
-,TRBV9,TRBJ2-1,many,CASSVGRVFYNEQFF,TGTGCCAGCAGCGTAGGGCGGGTTTTCTACAATGAGCAGTTCTTC
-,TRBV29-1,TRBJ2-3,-,CSVGGTLRNTQYF,TGCAGCGTTGGTGGGACTCTCCGGAATACGCAGTATTTT
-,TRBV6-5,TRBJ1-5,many,CASSYSQAGQPQHF,TGTGCCAGCAGTTACTCACAGGCAGGTCAGCCCCAGCATTTT
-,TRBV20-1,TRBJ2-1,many,CSARDLNEQFF,TGCAGTGCTAGAGACCTCAATGAGCAGTTCTTC
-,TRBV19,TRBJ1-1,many,CASMLGGGTEAFF,TGTGCCAGTATGCTGGGGGGGGGCACTGAAGCTTTCTTT
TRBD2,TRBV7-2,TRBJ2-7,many,CASSSTLLATGSEQYF,TGTGCCAGCAGCTCCACCCTACTAGCGACCGGATCTGAGCAGTACTTC
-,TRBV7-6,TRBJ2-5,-,CASRERTEGGETQYF,TGTGCCAGCAGGGAACGGACAGAGGGCGGGGAGACCCAGTACTTC
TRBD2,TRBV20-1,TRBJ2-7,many,CSAKAGGPSYEQYF,TGCAGTGCAAAAGCGGGAGGTCCCTCCTACGAGCAGTACTTC
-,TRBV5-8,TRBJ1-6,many,CASSFYRDNSPLHF,TGTGCCAGCAGCTTCTACAGGGATAATTCACCCCTCCACTTT
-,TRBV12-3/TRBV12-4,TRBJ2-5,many,CASTHERAYQETQYF,TGTGCCAGCACCCACGAGAGGGCCTACCAAGAGACCCAGTACTTC
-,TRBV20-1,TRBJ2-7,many,CSATDINSYEQYF,TGCAGTGCTACGGACATCAACTCCTACGAGCAGTACTTC
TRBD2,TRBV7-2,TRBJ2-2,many,CASSTRTSRATGELFF,TGTGCCAGCAGCACCAGGACTAGCCGAGCGACCGGGGAGCTGTTTTTT
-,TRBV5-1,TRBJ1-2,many,CASSLRFQGGYTF,TGCGCCAGCAGCTTGAGGTTCCAAGGTGGCTACACCTTC
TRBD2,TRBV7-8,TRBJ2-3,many,CASSVTSPTDTQYF,TGTGCCAGCAGCGTGACTAGCCCCACAGATACGCAGTATTTT
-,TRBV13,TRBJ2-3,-,CASSLGGERHSTDTQYF,TGTGCCAGCAGCTTAGGGGGGGAGCGCCATAGCACAGATACGCAGTATTTT
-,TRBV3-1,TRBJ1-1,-,CASSQGLGTDTEAF,TGTGCCAGCAGCCAAGGCCTAGGCACTGACACTGAAGCTTTT
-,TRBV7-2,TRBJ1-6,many,CASSLEGSYNSPLHF,TGTGCCAGCAGCTTAGAGGGCTCCTATAATTCACCCCTCCACTTT
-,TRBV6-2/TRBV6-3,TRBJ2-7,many,CASSYSRQGVERSYEQYF,TGTGCCAGCAGTTACTCGAGGCAGGGTGTGGAAAGGTCCTACGAGCAGTACTTC
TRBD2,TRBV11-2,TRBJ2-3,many,CASSPQLSTSGRRSTDTQYF,TGTGCCAGCAGCCCCCAACTAAGCACTAGCGGGAGGAGGAGCACAGATACGCAGTATTTT
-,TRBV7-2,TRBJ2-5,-,CASSLARSAGQETQYF,TGTGCCAGCAGCTTAGCGCGTTCCGCAGGTCAAGAGACCCAGTACTTC
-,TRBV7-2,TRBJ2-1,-,CALYRGGGLQFF,TGTGCCTTATACCGAGGGGGGGGGCTGCAGTTCTTC
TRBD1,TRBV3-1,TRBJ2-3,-,CASSPGQGGADTQYF,TGTGCCAGCAGCCCAGGACAGGGCGGAGCAGATACGCAGTATTTT
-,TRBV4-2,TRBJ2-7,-,CASSQGRSLGEQYF,TGTGCCAGCAGCCAGGGACGGTCCCTAGGCGAGCAGTACTTC
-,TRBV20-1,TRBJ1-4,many,CSARDLGARGEKLFF,TGCAGTGCTAGAGATTTGGGGGCTCGAGGTGAAAAACTGTTTTTT
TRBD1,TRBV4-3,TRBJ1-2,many,CASSQDSARGGYGYTF,TGCGCCAGCAGCCAAGATTCGGCCAGGGGGGGTTATGGCTACACCTTC
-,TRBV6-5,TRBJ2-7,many,CASSYSTPGYEQYF,TGTGCCAGCAGTTACTCGACTCCAGGATACGAGCAGTACTTC
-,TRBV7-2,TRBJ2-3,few,CASSRDSPISRVDTQYF,TGTGCCAGCAGCCGAGACAGCCCAATATCCCGGGTAGATACGCAGTATTTT
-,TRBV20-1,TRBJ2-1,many,CSARRGTFSWQFF,TGCAGTGCTAGACGGGGGACTTTCTCATGGCAGTTCTTC
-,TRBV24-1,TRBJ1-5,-,CATSDSIGSGGDQPQHF,TGTGCCACCAGTGACTCAATAGGGAGCGGGGGTGATCAGCCCCAGCATTTT
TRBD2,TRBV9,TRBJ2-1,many,CASSDRLAGDNNEQFF,TGTGCCAGCAGCGACCGACTAGCGGGAGATAACAATGAGCAGTTCTTC
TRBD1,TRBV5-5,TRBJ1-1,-,CASSWEQGVNTEAFF,TGTGCCAGCAGCTGGGAACAGGGGGTGAACACTGAAGCTTTCTTT
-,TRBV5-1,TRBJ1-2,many,CASSQENYGYTF,TGCGCCAGCAGCCAGGAGAACTATGGCTACACCTTC
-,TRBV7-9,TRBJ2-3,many,CASTSSDLLTTDTQYF,TGTGCCAGCACCTCCTCGGACCTCTTAACCACAGATACGCAGTATTTT
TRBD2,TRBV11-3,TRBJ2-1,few,CASSLVLAGTNEQFF,TGTGCCAGCAGCTTAGTACTAGCGGGTACCAATGAGCAGTTCTTC
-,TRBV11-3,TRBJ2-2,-,CASSSLGGANTGELFF,TGTGCCAGCAGCTCCTTGGGGGGCGCGAACACCGGGGAGCTGTTTTTT
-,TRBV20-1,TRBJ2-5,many,CSAGGQETQYF,TGCAGTGCTGGGGGTCAAGAGACCCAGTACTTC
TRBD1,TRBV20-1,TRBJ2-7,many,CSMGQPGYEQYF,TGCAGCATGGGACAGCCAGGCTACGAGCAGTACTTC
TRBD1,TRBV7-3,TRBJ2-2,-,CASSFGQDTGELFF,TGTGCCAGCAGCTTCGGACAGGACACCGGGGAGCTGTTTTTT
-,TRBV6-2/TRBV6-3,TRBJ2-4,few,CASSYAYRENIQYF,TGTGCCAGCAGTTACGCGTACCGGGAAAACATTCAGTACTTC
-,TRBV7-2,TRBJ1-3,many,CASSPRVFGNTIYF,TGTGCCAGCAGCCCCAGGGTCTTTGGAAACACCATATATTTT
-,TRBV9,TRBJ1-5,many,CASSPLDRINQPQHF,TGTGCCAGCAGCCCACTAGACAGGATCAATCAGCCCCAGCATTTT
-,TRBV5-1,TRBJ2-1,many,CASSWPETSANEQFF,TGCGCCAGCAGCTGGCCGGAAACCAGCGCCAATGAGCAGTTCTTC
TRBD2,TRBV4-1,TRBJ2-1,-,CASSQGPASGRGNEQFF,TGCGCCAGCAGCCAAGGACCGGCTAGCGGGAGGGGGAATGAGCAGTTCTTC
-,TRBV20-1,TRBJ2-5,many,CSARTEETQYF,TGCAGTGCTAGGACAGAAGAGACCCAGTACTTC
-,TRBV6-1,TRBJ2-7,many,CASSTEAEVVYEQYF,TGTGCCAGCAGTACAGAGGCAGAAGTAGTCTACGAGCAGTACTTC